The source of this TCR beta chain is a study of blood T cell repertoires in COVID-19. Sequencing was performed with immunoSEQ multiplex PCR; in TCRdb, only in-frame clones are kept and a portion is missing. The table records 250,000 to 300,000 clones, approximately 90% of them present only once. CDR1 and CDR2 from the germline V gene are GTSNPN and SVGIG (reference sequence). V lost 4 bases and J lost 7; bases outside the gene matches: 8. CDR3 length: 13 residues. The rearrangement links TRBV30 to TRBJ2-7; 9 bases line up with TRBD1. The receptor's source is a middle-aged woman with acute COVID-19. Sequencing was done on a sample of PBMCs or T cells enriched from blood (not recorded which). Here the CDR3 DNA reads TGTGCCTGGACCGGGACAGGGCAATGGGAGCAGTACTTC. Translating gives CAWTGTGQWEQYF.